This T cell receptor (beta chain) is drawn from a study of cytomegalovirus exposure and HLA in healthy donors. Study-wide background: Genotyping of 430 or so donors showed that about 84% belonged to the Caucasian-associated ancestry cluster.

The CDR3 runs 15 residues. After removal of 0 bases from V and 8 bases from J, the junction contained 5 bases not matched to a gene. Germline V lookup: CDR1 SGHDT, CDR2 YYEEEE. Vbeta (60) and Jbeta (13) primers were used in the PCR. TCRdb keeps only in-frame clones here, not all; method: immunoSEQ multiplex PCR. The specimen's table records 150,000 to 250,000 clones. The TCR originated in a boy aged 10-17 years in good health and CMV-seronegative. The specimen sequenced was PBMCs. This chain uses TRBV5-6 with TRBJ2-1; 10 nucleotides match TRBD2. This CDR3 is CASSLGGLALYEQFF. For the CDR3, the DNA is TGTGCCAGCAGCTTGGGGGGACTAGCGCTTTATGAGCAGTTCTTC.